This T cell receptor beta chain was documented in a study of T cells in Graves' hyperthyroidism and ophthalmopathy. The sample holds many counts of this clonotype. The junction does not match germline at one end; this may be a read error. TCR beta CDR3 region amplification was performed from RNA transcripts. HTBI primers drove first-round RT-PCR of the TCR CDR3. TCRdb fed the multiplex PCR reads into MiXCR, producing one record per CDR3 protein. The top ten clones hold approximately 32% of a sample with a few hundred thousand distinct CDR3 sequences, about 16% of them seen once. The CDR3 loop spans 13 amino acids. Germline assignment: CDR1 SGHRS and CDR2 YFSETQ.

The chain carries TRBV5-1 and TRBJ2-7, with D possibly TRBD2 on 5 matching bases. This TCR derives from a woman in her 30s with Graves' hyperthyroidism. Specimen: blood. The CDR3 sequence is CASTLTNSYEQYF. The CDR3 bases are TGCGCCAGCACCTTGACTAACTCCTACGAGCAGTACTTC.